This T cell receptor beta chain was recovered during a study of T cells in Graves' hyperthyroidism and ophthalmopathy. Study context: Prior to any treatment, at the point of initial diagnosis, peripheral blood was collected.

Investigators excluded patients with uncontrolled infection, other autoimmune disease, pregnancy or lactation. To note about this clonotype: Its antigen is still unknown.

Study-level results: Within blood appeared most thyroid clonotypes that had expanded above 0.001.

TCR beta CDR3 sequences were amplified from RNA transcripts. Primed by the HTBI set, a first-round RT-PCR was run on the TCR CDR3. TCRdb re-called the multiplex PCR reads through MiXCR, storing one row per CDR3 protein. The sample holds over 500,000 distinct CDR3 sequences, approximately 17% seen once. Germline CDR1 reads LNHDA; CDR2 reads SQIVND (reference sequence). The CDR3 consists of 14 residues. V lost 6 bases, J lost 3 bases, and 5 bases stayed unmatched. Material: blood. The sequence derives from a woman younger than 30 with Graves' ophthalmopathy. The V call is TRBV19, the J call TRBJ1-1; 9 nucleotides match TRBD1. CDR3 loop: CASRVQGADTEAFF. CDR3 DNA sequence: TGTGCCAGTAGGGTACAGGGGGCCGACACTGAAGCTTTCTTT.